This T cell receptor beta chain was sequenced in a study of naive and memory T cell subsets. General study findings and limits: TCR transcript changes with activation or differentiation may affect this RNA method.

This clonotype appeared many times. Its antigen is currently unknown. The SP2 primer and nested alpha and beta constant region primers amplified ligated cDNA in four rounds. Alpha and beta constant region primers primed reverse transcription for blood and skin samples. TCRdb called the 5' RACE reads again in MiXCR, with one record for every CDR3 protein. The sample consists of roughly 48,000 distinct CDR3 sequences, 4.7% of them appearing once. The library had UMIs added by 3' ligation of an oligonucleotide to TCR cDNA. This CDR3 spans 13 amino acids. Per the germline V gene, CDR1 is DFQATT and CDR2 is SNEGSKA (reference sequence). V lost 2 bases and J lost 8, with 12 bases in between.

The TCR originated in a female donor in good health. This sequence joins TRBV20-1 and TRBJ1-4; D is ambiguous. The CDR3 reads CSARPDRGEKLFF. CDR3 bases: TGCAGTGCTAGACCGGACCGAGGGGAAAAACTGTTTTTT.